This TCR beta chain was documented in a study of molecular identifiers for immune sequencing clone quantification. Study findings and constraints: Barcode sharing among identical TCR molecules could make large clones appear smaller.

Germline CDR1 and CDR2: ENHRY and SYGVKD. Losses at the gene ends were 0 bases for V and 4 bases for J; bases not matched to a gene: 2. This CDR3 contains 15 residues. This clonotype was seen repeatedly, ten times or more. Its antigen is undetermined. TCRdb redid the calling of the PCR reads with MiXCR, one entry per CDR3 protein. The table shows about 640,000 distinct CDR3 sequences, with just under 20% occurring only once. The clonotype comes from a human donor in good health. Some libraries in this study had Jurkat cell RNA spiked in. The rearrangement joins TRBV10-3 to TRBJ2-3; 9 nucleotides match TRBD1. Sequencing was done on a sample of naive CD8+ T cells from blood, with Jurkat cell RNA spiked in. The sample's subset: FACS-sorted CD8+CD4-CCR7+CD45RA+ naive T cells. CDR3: CAISESDRGSDTQYF. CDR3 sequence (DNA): TGTGCCATCAGTGAGTCGGACAGGGGATCAGATACGCAGTATTTT.